The 25 T cell receptor beta chains below come from one sample, sequenced in a study of T cell responses to AZD1222 COVID-19 vaccine. Libraries were prepared by immunoSEQ multiplex PCR; TCRdb keeps only in-frame clonotypes and omits some of them. The top ten hold 11% of the sample, which has around 190,000 clones, 85% to 90% seen once. The sample was peripheral blood, taken 28 days after the second AZD1222 dose. The receptors were gathered from an adult who received the AZD1222 COVID-19 vaccine.

The rearrangement joins TRBV18 to TRBJ2-3; 10 positions agree with TRBD1. The CDR3 runs to 16 residues. Germline CDR1 KGHSH, CDR2 LQKENI. The J segment lost 5 bases and the V segment lost 6 bases, leaving 11 bases of the junction unmatched. CDR3 region: CASSLMRQGAVDTQYF. Here the CDR3 DNA reads TGTGCCAGCTCCCTAATGCGACAGGGGGCCGTAGATACGCAGTATTTT.

In its sample, this clone was seen a few times. The rearrangement joins TRBV27 to TRBJ2-7; TRBD1 agrees at 8 bases. This CDR3 has 16 amino acids. Germline loops: CDR1 MNHEY, CDR2 SMNVEV (reference sequence). V lost 5 bases and J lost 2; bases outside the gene matches: 11. CDR3 amino acids: CASSHHRQGPAYEQYF. The CDR3 coding sequence is TGTGCCAGCAGTCATCACCGACAGGGGCCAGCCTACGAGCAGTACTTC.

The chain couples TRBV7-9 to TRBJ1-2; D gene uncertain. This CDR3 spans 14 amino acids. The ends were cut back, 1 base at V and 6 bases at J, with 12 bases in the middle. CDR1 is SEHNR, CDR2 FQNEAQ, per germline (reference sequence). CDR3 nucleotides: TGTGCCAGCAGCTTAGGGTCAGCCAAAAATGGCTACACCTTC. This gives the protein CASSLGSAKNGYTF. The full variable domain, with the rest looked up from reference TRBV7-9 and TRBJ1-2, is DTGVSQNPRHKITKRGQNVTFRCDPISEHNRLYWYRQTLGQGPEFLTYFQNEAQLEKSRLLSDRFSAERPKGSFSTLEIQRTEQGDSAMYLCASSLGSAKNGYTFGSGTRLTVV.

This clone was counted only a few times. This rearrangement joins TRBV19 to TRBJ1-5; D is possibly TRBD1 (5 bases). Germline V gene lookup returns CDR1 LNHDA and CDR2 SQIVND (reference sequence). V lost 3 bases to trimming and J lost 3 bases, with 12 bases between them. This CDR3 has 15 amino acids. In DNA form, the CDR3 reads TGTGCCAGTAGTATGATGGAGGGGCACAATCAGCCCCAGCATTTT. Translating it yields CASSMMEGHNQPQHF.

The chain couples TRBV12-3 or TRBV12-4 to TRBJ1-1; D is ambiguous. The CDR3 extends over 13 amino acids. V was clipped by 2 bases and J by 5 bases, with 9 bases between them. Written as DNA, the CDR3 is TGTGCCAGCAGTTTACGCAGAGGGACTGAAGCTTTCTTT. Residues: CASSLRRGTEAFF.

The chain is built from TRBV7-3 and TRBJ2-2; D is ambiguous. Germline-derived CDR1 and CDR2 are SGHTA and FQGTGA. This CDR3 contains 14 residues. V dropped 2 bases and J dropped 9 bases, with 13 bases sitting between them. This chain's CDR3 is CASSLAREPRELFF. CDR3 DNA sequence: TGTGCCAGCAGCTTAGCTAGAGAGCCCAGGGAGCTGTTTTTT.

J is TRBJ1-4 and V is TRBV6-5, with D possibly being TRBD1 (6 bases). Trimming left V 5 bases short and J 7 bases short, with 11 bases between. Per the germline V gene, CDR1 is MNHEY and CDR2 is SVGAGI. The length of the CDR3 is 13 residues. The CDR3 DNA reads as TGTGCCAGCAGTCCCGGGACAACTGAAAAACTGTTTTTT. Its protein is CASSPGTTEKLFF.

The rearrangement links TRBV6-1 to TRBJ1-1; possibly TRBD1 for D (5 bases). V was cut by 2 bases and J by 9 bases, with 10 bases left in between. The CDR3 has 12 amino acids. Germline values: CDR1 MNHNS, CDR2 SASEGT. CDR3 nucleotide sequence: TGTGCCAGCAGTGAACCGGGACCCCAAGCTTTCTTT. The encoded protein is CASSEPGPQAFF.

The V call is TRBV19, the J call TRBJ2-2; TRBD1 matches 7 bases. CDR3 size: 14 residues. Germline values: CDR1 LNHDA, CDR2 SQIVND (reference sequence). V lost 5 bases and J lost 3; bases outside the gene matches: 3. This CDR3 reads CASSVDRDTGELFF. The CDR3 coding sequence is TGTGCCAGTAGTGTCGACAGGGACACCGGGGAGCTGTTTTTT.

V is TRBV5-6 and J is TRBJ2-4, with TRBD2 as a possible D gene (5 bases). Deletions cut 4 bases from V and 2 bases from J, with 13 bases between. Per germline, CDR1 SGHDT and CDR2 YYEEEE. The CDR3 extends over 15 amino acids. The CDR3 DNA reads as TGTGCCAGCAGCCCACCGACGGGAACCAAAAACATTCAGTACTTC. As protein: CASSPPTGTKNIQYF. Using reference TRBV5-6 and TRBJ2-4 for the parts outside the CDR3, the full variable domain is DAGVTQSPTHLIKTRGQQVTLRCSPKSGHDTVSWYQQALGQGPQFIFQYYEEEERQRGNFPDRFSGHQFPNYSSELNVNALLLGDSALYLCASSPPTGTKNIQYFGAGTRLSVL.

The chain recombines TRBV7-9 with TRBJ2-3, with TRBD2 matching 16 bases. V was clipped by 8 bases and J by 3 bases; unmatched bases: 8. This CDR3 is built from 17 residues. Germline V CDR1 and CDR2: SEHNR, FQNEAQ (reference sequence). The DNA of the CDR3 is TGTGCCAGCTCCGGGACTAGCGGGGGGGCCGAGACAGATACGCAGTATTTT. Translating gives CASSGTSGGAETDTQYF.

The chain employs TRBV19 and TRBJ2-1, with D hard to call. Trimming left V 5 bases short and J 5 bases short, with 16 bases between. CDR1 is LNHDA, CDR2 SQIVND, per germline (reference sequence). This CDR3 contains 15 residues. The CDR3 sequence is CASSLGRPVDNEQFF. For the CDR3, the DNA is TGTGCCAGTAGTCTCGGCAGACCGGTGGACAATGAGCAGTTCTTC.

The genes are TRBV4-1 and TRBJ1-2; D not certain. Per germline, CDR1 MGHRA and CDR2 YSYEKL. This CDR3 has 15 amino acids. The V end was cut by 4 bases, the J end by 2 bases, with 14 bases between. CDR3 loop: CASSPRRTSNYGYTF. The CDR3 region has the DNA TGCGCCAGCAGCCCCCGGAGGACCTCCAACTATGGCTACACCTTC.

Turning to this clone: At one boundary the junction diverges from the germline segment, which might be a read error. The chain carries TRBV7-7 and TRBJ1-1, with D possibly being TRBD1 (5 bases). The germline CDR1 and CDR2 sequences are SSHAT and FNYEAQ (reference sequence). The CDR3 is 17 residues long. CDR3 DNA: TGTGCTAGCAGCTTACGGGGTTCAAACAGGACCGACACTGAAGCTTTCTTT. Its translation is CASSLRGSNRTDTEAFF.

This chain uses TRBV5-1 with TRBJ1-2; TRBD1 matches at 7 bases. The J segment lost 4 bases and the V segment lost 2 bases, leaving 5 bases of the junction unmatched. The germline gives CDR1 SGHRS, CDR2 YFSETQ. This CDR3 has 14 amino acids. CDR3 DNA: TGCGCCAGCAGCTTCATGGGACAGCTCTATGGCTACACCTTC. It specifies CASSFMGQLYGYTF.

V usage is TRBV20-1 and J usage is TRBJ2-5; D possibly corresponds to TRBD1 (5 bases). Trimming stripped 8 bases from V and 4 bases from J, with 11 bases between. The CDR3 contains 11 residues. Germline CDR1 DFQATT, CDR2 SNEGSKA (reference sequence). CDR3 amino acids: CSCSQGETQYF. In nucleotides, the CDR3 is TGCAGTTGCTCCCAGGGAGAGACCCAGTACTTC.

The rearrangement uses TRBV5-4 and TRBJ2-2, with D perhaps TRBD1 (6 bases). This CDR3 has 15 amino acids. Germline V gene sequence: CDR1 SGHNT, CDR2 YYREEE (reference sequence). Trimming removed 2 bases at V and 4 bases at J, with 12 bases between. CDR3 amino acids: CASSFGQGSTGELFF. The CDR3 nucleotides read TGTGCCAGCAGCTTCGGGCAGGGGAGCACCGGGGAGCTGTTTTTT. The full variable domain, with the rest looked up from reference TRBV5-4 and TRBJ2-2, is ETGVTQSPTHLIKTRGQQVTLRCSSQSGHNTVSWYQQALGQGPQFIFQYYREEENGRGNFPPRFSGLQFPNYSSELNVNALELDDSALYLCASSFGQGSTGELFFGEGSRLTVL.

This chain's CDR3 is CASSSQATYEQYF. DNA of the CDR3: TGTGCCAGCTCTTCACAGGCAACCTACGAGCAGTACTTC. The chain couples TRBV19 to TRBJ2-7; D is possibly TRBD1 (5 bases). This CDR3 is 13 amino acids long. Between the trimmed V and J ends, which lost 9 bases and 2 bases, there was a span of 14 bases. Germline values: CDR1 LNHDA, CDR2 SQIVND (reference sequence).

V gene TRBV6-5 combines with J gene TRBJ1-2; TRBD1 agrees at 11 bases. In germline, CDR1 is MNHEY, CDR2 SVGAGI. The trim removed 6 bases at V and 4 bases at J, leaving 7 bases unmatched. This CDR3 spans 15 amino acids. DNA for the CDR3: TGTGCCAGCAGATTTGGACAGGGGGCTTCCTATGGCTACACCTTC. It codes for CASRFGQGASYGYTF.

This chain joins TRBV5-1 and TRBJ2-7, with D unresolved. The CDR3 length is 12 residues. The V and J ends lost 4 bases and 2 bases respectively, with 7 bases between them. Germline CDR1 SGHRS, CDR2 YFSETQ. The CDR3 bases are TGCGCCAGCAGCCCGCCGGCCTACGAGCAGTACTTC. Translating gives CASSPPAYEQYF.

The chain has TRBV7-2 and TRBJ1-2; D call uncertain. Trimming stripped 1 base from V and 8 bases from J, with 11 bases between. CDR3 size: 13 residues. Germline V lookup: CDR1 SGHTA, CDR2 FQGNSA. The chain's CDR3 is CASSLEGLTGYTF. CDR3 coding DNA: TGTGCCAGCAGCTTAGAGGGCCTCACCGGCTACACCTTC.

CDR3: CASSYIQGASGNTIYF. The CDR3 bases are TGTGCCAGCAGTTATATCCAGGGGGCTAGTGGAAACACCATATATTTT. V usage is TRBV2 and J usage is TRBJ1-3, with 8 bases aligning to TRBD1. From germline, CDR1 is SNHLY and CDR2 FYNNEI. V gave up 5 bases and J gave up 3 bases; unmatched junction bases: 9. CDR3 length equals 16 residues.

The chain links TRBV15 to TRBJ1-5; 7 nucleotides line up with TRBD1. The germline gives CDR1 LNHNV, CDR2 YYDKDF (reference sequence). The V segment lost 3 bases and the J segment 10 bases; nucleotides outside the gene matches: 6. The CDR3 runs 13 residues. CDR3 sequence reads: CATSRGGGNPQHF. CDR3 bases: TGTGCCACCAGCAGGGGAGGGGGCAATCCCCAGCATTTT.

The V gene is TRBV7-2, the J gene TRBJ2-7, with a weak D call TRBD2 (5 bases). CDR1 is SGHTA, CDR2 FQGNSA, per germline. The CDR3 totals 15 residues. The V gene lost 5 bases and the J gene lost 0 bases, with 14 bases spanning the gap. DNA of the CDR3: TGTGCCAGCAGCCCAAGACTAACTAACTCCTACGAGCAGTACTTC. Translated, it gives CASSPRLTNSYEQYF.

This chain uses TRBV6-5 with TRBJ1-6, with D tentatively TRBD1 (5 bases). Germline lookup yields CDR1 MNHEY and CDR2 SVGAGI. With 10 bases removed from V and 10 bases from J, the gap between germline ends came to 14 bases. The CDR3 contains 12 residues. The CDR3 spells CAISVGESPLHF. The CDR3 region has the DNA TGTGCCATTTCAGTGGGGGAATCACCCCTCCACTTT.